This T cell receptor (beta chain) is from a study of shared clonotypes between healthy human individuals. The overall study: CD4 naive cells filled three plates per donor, CD4 memory three, CD8 naive two and CD8 memory one. Study-level points and caveats: Sequencing depth was predicted to influence how clonotypes are shared among donors. Among non-shared clonotypes, generation probabilities were lower than among those shared by all four donors.

Points on this clone: What it recognizes is unknown.

The data were produced by immunoSEQ multiplex PCR, yet TCRdb's version contains in-frame clones alone and is incomplete. This table has about 2 million clones, about 94% appearing once. CDR1 SGHTA and CDR2 FQGNSA come from the germline V gene. Deletions cut 3 bases from V and 2 bases from J, with 7 bases between. The CDR3 has 14 amino acids. CD45RO-negative, CCR7-positively selected cells formed the naive CD8 fraction, excluding terminally differentiated effector memory CD45RA+ cells. This clonotype was obtained from a man between 18 and 29 years old in good health. The rearrangement links TRBV7-2 to TRBJ2-2; no reliable D call. The sample was naive CD8+ T cells sorted from blood. This chain's CDR3 is CASSFGLNTGELFF. CDR3 DNA: TGTGCCAGCAGCTTTGGCTTAAACACCGGGGAGCTGTTTTTT.